These 9 T cell receptor beta chains share one sample of origin, sequenced in a study of blood T cell repertoires in COVID-19 (TCRdb year 2020). The library was prepared using the immunoSEQ multiplex PCR assay. This is the immuneACCESS table as TCRdb keeps it, with only in-frame sequences that have V and J called. A part of the clones is gone; compared with another copy, unresolved V genes explain less than half, and the rest is unexplained. The sample contains around 270,000 clones, approximately 88% of them found a single time. The top ten clonotypes cover about 3.4% of the sample. Sequencing was performed on PBMCs or T cells enriched from blood (not recorded which). Source of these receptors: a woman in her thirties or forties who had been exposed to COVID-19.

This clone was seen more than once but under ten times. The genes are TRBV19 and TRBJ1-1, with 8 positions matching TRBD1. CDR1 and CDR2 (germline): LNHDA, SQIVND (reference sequence). The length of the CDR3 is 15 residues. Trimming removed 3 bases from V and 0 bases from J; junction bases left unmatched: 3. The CDR3 DNA sequence: TGTGCCAGTAGTATTACAGGGGGAATGAACACTGAAGCTTTCTTT. Protein product: CASSITGGMNTEAFF.

The chain links TRBV7-2 to TRBJ2-7; TRBD2 aligns across 9 bases. After removal of 5 bases from V and 4 bases from J, the junction contained 6 bases not matched to a gene. From germline, CDR1 is SGHTA and CDR2 FQGNSA. The CDR3 is made up of 14 amino acids. DNA of the CDR3: TGTGCCAGCAGCCTTCTAGCGGGGATTTACGAGCAGTACTTC. It specifies CASSLLAGIYEQYF. The full variable domain, its missing parts supplied by reference TRBV7-2 and TRBJ2-7, is GAGVSQSPSNKVTEKGKDVELRCDPISGHTALYWYRQSLGQGLEFLIYFQGNSAPDKSGLPSDRFSAERTGGSVSTLTIQRTQQEDSAVYLCASSLLAGIYEQYFGPGTRLTVT.

The chain combines TRBV12-3 or TRBV12-4 with TRBJ2-7; D might be TRBD2 (6 bases). V lost 2 bases to trimming and J lost 1 base, with 6 bases between them. The CDR3 contains 13 residues. CDR3 residues: CASSLSGSYEQYF. DNA for the CDR3: TGTGCCAGCAGTTTAAGCGGGTCCTACGAGCAGTACTTC.

The V gene is TRBV6-2 or TRBV6-3, the J gene TRBJ1-1; possibly TRBD1 for D (6 bases). There are 14 residues in the CDR3. CDR1 MNHEY and CDR2 SVGEGT come from the germline V gene. Trimming took 4 bases from V and 5 from J, leaving 14 bases between them. The CDR3 DNA follows: TGTGCCAGCAGTTTGACAGGATCGAGGACTGAAGCTTTCTTT. Translation gives CASSLTGSRTEAFF.

This chain connects TRBV7-6 to TRBJ1-2, with 9 bases fitting TRBD1. The trim removed 4 bases at V and 1 base at J, leaving 10 bases unmatched. The CDR3 is 17 residues long. Germline CDR1 SGHVS, CDR2 FNYEAQ. CDR3 DNA sequence: TGTGCCAGCAGCTGGGGGGTCGGGACAGGGCTTAACTATGGCTACACCTTC. Amino acids: CASSWGVGTGLNYGYTF.

The chain employs TRBV4-1 and TRBJ2-7; the match to TRBD1 covers 7 bases. Germline CDR1 and CDR2: MGHRA and YSYEKL. This CDR3 comprises 16 residues. The junction had 6 bases not matched to a gene; V was cut back by 0 bases and J by 1 base. CDR3 bases: TGCGCCAGCAGCCAAGATTTCCCAGGGGGATCCTACGAGCAGTACTTC. It yields the protein CASSQDFPGGSYEQYF.

The V and J genes are TRBV5-4 and TRBJ1-3; tentative D call: TRBD1 (6 bases). The germline V gene has CDR1 SGHNT and CDR2 YYREEE (reference sequence). The CDR3 runs 19 residues. The germline V and J ends were trimmed by 4 bases and 0 bases, with 23 bases remaining between them. The CDR3 sequence: CASSRDPGTLFSSGNTIYF. The CDR3 nucleotides are TGTGCCAGCAGCAGGGATCCAGGGACACTATTTAGCTCTGGAAACACCATATATTTT.

This clone was counted only a few times. In DNA form, the CDR3 reads TGTGCCAGCAGCTCCCGGGAGATGGGACAGGGGGGCGGAGGCTACACCTTC. Translated: CASSSREMGQGGGGYTF. This chain connects TRBV7-9 to TRBJ1-2; 11 nucleotides line up with TRBD1. Germline trimming cut 4 bases from V and 8 bases from J; bases unmatched to any gene: 15. The CDR3 has 17 residues. CDR1 SEHNR and CDR2 FQNEAQ come from the germline V gene (reference sequence).

The gene calls are TRBV28 and TRBJ2-5; TRBD2 aligns across 11 bases. The CDR3 is 14 amino acids. The trim removed 5 bases at V and 3 bases at J, leaving 2 bases unmatched. Germline assignment: CDR1 MDHEN and CDR2 SYDVKM. As DNA, the CDR3 is TGTGCCAGCAGTATAGCGGGGGGGGAAGAGACCCAGTACTTC. Its protein product is CASSIAGGEETQYF.